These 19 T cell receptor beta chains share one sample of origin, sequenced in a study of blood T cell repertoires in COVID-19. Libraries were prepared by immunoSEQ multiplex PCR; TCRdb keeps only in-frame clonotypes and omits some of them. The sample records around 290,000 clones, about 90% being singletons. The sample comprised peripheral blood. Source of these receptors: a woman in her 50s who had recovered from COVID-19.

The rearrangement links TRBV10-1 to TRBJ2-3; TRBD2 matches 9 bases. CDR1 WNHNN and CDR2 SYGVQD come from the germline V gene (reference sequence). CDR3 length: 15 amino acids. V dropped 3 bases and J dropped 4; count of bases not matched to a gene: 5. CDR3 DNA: TGCGCCAGCAGTGAAGGCGGGGGGGGTGCAGATACGCAGTATTTT. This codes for CASSEGGGGADTQYF.

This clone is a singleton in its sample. The CDR3 region is CASSYSIGGGYEQYF. CDR3 nucleotides: TGTGCCAGCAGTTACTCGATTGGCGGGGGCTACGAGCAGTACTTC. This sequence joins TRBV6-2 or TRBV6-3 and TRBJ2-7, with TRBD2 identical over 7 bases. The germline gives CDR1 MNHEY, CDR2 SVGEGT. V trimming: 0 bases; J trimming: 3 bases; junction bases outside the gene matches: 5. There are 15 residues in the CDR3.

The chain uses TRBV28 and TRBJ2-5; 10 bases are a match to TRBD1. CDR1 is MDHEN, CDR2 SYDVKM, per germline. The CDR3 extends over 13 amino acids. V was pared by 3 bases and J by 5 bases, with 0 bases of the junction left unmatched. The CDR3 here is CASSLDRGETQYF. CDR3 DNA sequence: TGTGCCAGCAGTTTGGACAGGGGGGAGACCCAGTACTTC. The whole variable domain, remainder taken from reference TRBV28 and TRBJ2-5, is DVKVTQSSRYLVKRTGEKVFLECVQDMDHENMFWYRQDPGLGLRLIYFSYDVKMKEKGDIPEGYSVSREKKERFSLILESASTNQTSMYLCASSLDRGETQYFGPGTRLLVL.

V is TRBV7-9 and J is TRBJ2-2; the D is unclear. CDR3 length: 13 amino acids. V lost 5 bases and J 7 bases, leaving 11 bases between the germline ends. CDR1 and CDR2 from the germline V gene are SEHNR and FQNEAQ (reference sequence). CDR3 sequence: CASSATIGGELFF. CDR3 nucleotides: TGTGCCAGCAGCGCAACAATTGGCGGGGAGCTGTTTTTT.

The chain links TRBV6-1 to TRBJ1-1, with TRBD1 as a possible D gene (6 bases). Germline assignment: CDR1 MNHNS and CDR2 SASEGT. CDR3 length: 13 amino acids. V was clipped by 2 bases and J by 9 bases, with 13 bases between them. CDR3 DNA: TGTGCCAGCAGTGAACTTGGTGGGGGCCAAGCTTTCTTT. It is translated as CASSELGGGQAFF.

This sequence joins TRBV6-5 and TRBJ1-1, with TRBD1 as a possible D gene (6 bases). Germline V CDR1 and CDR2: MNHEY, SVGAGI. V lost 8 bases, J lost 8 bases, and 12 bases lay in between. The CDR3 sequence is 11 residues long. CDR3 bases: TGTGCCAGCGGCCGGGACATCGAAGCTTTCTTT. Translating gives CASGRDIEAFF.

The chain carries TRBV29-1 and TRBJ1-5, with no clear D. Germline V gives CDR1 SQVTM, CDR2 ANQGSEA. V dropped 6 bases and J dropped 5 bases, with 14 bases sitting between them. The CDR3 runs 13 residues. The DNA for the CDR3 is TGCAGCGTCCAGCAAGACGGGGATCAGCCCCAGCATTTT. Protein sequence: CSVQQDGDQPQHF.

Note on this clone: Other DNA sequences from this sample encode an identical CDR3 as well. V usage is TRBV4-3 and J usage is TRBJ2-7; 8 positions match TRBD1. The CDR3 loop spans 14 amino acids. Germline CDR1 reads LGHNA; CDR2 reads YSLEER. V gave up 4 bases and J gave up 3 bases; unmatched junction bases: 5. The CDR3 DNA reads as TGCGCCAGCAGCCCGGGGACAGGAGGCTACGAGCAGTACTTC. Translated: CASSPGTGGYEQYF.

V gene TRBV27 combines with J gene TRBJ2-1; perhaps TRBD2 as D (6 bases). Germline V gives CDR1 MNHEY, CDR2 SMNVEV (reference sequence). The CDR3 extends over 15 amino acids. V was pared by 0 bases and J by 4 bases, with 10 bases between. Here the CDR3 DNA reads TGTGCCAGCAGTTTATCCGGACTAAATTACAATGAGCAGTTCTTC. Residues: CASSLSGLNYNEQFF.

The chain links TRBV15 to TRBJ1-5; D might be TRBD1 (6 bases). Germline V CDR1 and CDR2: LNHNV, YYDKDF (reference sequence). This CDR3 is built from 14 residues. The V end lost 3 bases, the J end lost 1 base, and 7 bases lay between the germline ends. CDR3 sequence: CATSSRGSNQPQHF. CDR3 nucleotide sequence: TGTGCCACCAGCAGCAGGGGAAGCAATCAGCCCCAGCATTTT.

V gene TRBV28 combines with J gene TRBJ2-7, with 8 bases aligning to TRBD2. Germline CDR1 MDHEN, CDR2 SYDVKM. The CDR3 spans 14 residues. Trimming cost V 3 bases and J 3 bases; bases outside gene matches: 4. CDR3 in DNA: TGTGCCAGCAGTTTCGTAGCGGGGCTCTACGAGCAGTACTTC. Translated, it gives CASSFVAGLYEQYF.

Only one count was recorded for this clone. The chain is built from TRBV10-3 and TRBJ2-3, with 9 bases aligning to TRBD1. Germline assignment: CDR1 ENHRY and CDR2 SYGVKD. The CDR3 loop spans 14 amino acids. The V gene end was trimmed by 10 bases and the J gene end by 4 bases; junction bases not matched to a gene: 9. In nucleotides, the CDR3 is TGTGCCACCGGAAAGGGACAGGGATCAGATACGCAGTATTTT. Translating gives CATGKGQGSDTQYF.

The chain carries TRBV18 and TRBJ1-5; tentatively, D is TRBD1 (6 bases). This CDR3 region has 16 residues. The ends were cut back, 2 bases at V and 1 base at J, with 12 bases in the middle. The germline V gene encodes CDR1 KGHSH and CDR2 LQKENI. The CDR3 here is CASSPSAGVSNQPQHF. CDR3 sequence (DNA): TGTGCCAGCTCACCATCTGCAGGGGTGAGCAATCAGCCCCAGCATTTT.

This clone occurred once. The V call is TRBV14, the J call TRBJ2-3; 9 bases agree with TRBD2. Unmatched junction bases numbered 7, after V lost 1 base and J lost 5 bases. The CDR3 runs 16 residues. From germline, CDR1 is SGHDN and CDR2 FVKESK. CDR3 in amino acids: CASSQGVQAGGDTQYF. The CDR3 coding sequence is TGTGCCAGCAGCCAAGGCGTGCAAGCGGGGGGAGATACGCAGTATTTT.

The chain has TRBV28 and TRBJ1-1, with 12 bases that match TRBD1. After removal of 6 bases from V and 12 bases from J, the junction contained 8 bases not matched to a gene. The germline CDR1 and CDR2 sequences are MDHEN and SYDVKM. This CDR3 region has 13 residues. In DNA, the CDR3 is TGTGCCAGCAGGGTACCGGGACAGGGGGCAACTTTCTTT. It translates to CASRVPGQGATFF.

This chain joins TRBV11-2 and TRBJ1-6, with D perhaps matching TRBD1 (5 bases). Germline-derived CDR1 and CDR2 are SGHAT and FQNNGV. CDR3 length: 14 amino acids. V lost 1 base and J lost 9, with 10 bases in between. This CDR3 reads CASSLVRGGSPLHF. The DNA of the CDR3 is TGTGCCAGCAGCTTAGTTCGCGGGGGTTCACCCCTCCACTTT.

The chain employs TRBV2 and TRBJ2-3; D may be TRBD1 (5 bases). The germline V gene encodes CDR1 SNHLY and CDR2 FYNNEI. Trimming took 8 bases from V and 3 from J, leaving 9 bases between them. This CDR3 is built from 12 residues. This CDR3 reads CASGQGTDTQYF. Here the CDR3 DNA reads TGTGCCAGCGGACAAGGAACAGATACGCAGTATTTT. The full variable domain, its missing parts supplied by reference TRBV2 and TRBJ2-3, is EPEVTQTPSHQVTQMGQEVILRCVPISNHLYFYWYRQILGQKVEFLVSFYNNEISEKSEIFDDQFSVERPDGSNFTLKIRSTKLEDSAMYFCASGQGTDTQYFGPGTRLTVL.

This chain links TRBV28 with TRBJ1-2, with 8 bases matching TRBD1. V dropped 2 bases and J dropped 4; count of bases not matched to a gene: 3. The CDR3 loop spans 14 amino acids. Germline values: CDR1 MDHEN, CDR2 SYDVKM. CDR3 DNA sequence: TGTGCCAGCAGTTTAGGGACAGGCGCCTATGGCTACACCTTC. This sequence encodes CASSLGTGAYGYTF.

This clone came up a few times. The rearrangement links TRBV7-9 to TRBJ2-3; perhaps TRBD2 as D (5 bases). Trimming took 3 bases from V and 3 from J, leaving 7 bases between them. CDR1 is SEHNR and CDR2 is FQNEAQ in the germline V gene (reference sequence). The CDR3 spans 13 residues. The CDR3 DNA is TGTGCCAGCAGCTTCGGCGGGACAGATACGCAGTATTTT. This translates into CASSFGGTDTQYF. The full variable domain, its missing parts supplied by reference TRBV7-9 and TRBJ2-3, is DTGVSQNPRHKITKRGQNVTFRCDPISEHNRLYWYRQTLGQGPEFLTYFQNEAQLEKSRLLSDRFSAERPKGSFSTLEIQRTEQGDSAMYLCASSFGGTDTQYFGPGTRLTVL.